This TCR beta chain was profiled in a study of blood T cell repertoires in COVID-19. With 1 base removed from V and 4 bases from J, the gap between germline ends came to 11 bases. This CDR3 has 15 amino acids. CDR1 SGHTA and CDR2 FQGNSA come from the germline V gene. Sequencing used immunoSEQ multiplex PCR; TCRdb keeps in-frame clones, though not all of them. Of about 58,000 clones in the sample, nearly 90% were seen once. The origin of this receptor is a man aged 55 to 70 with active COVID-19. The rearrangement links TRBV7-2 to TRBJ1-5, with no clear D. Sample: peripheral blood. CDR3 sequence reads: CASSLGRVGNQPQHF. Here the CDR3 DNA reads TGTGCCAGCAGCTTAGGGAGGGTAGGGAATCAGCCCCAGCATTTT.